This T cell receptor beta chain was identified during a study of blood T cell repertoires in COVID-19. Methods used by the authors: For nucleated cells, counts were estimated from reference gene primer amplification. Sequenced by immunoSEQ multiplex PCR; TCRdb stores in-frame clones only, minus some. From that table come the V and J calls and clone size; the DNA was used to work out D and trimming. Found here are about 230,000 clones, more than 80% of them singletons; the top ten hold 6% to 8%. This clonotype originated in a woman aged 80 or over with COVID-19, enrolled during active disease. Sequences were obtained from peripheral blood.

The CDR3 here is CASSLSGVLDTQYF. CDR3 nucleotide sequence: TGTGCCAGCAGTTTATCGGGAGTATTAGATACGCAGTATTTT. The gene calls are TRBV28 and TRBJ2-3; a weak D match, TRBD2 (6 bases). V was cut by 1 base and J by 5 bases, with 10 bases left in between. CDR1 and CDR2 (germline): MDHEN, SYDVKM. This CDR3 contains 14 residues.